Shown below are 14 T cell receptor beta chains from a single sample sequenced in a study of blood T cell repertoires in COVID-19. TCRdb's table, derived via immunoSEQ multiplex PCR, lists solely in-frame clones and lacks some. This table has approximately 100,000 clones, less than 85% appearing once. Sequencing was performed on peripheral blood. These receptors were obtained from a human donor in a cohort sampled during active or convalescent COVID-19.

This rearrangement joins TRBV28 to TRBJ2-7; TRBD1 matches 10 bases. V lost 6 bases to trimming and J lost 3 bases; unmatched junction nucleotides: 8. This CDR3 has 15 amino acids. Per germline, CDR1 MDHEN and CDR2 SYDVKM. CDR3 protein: CASSRLTGGGYEQYF. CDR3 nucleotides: TGTGCCAGCAGCCGGCTGACAGGGGGCGGCTACGAGCAGTACTTC.

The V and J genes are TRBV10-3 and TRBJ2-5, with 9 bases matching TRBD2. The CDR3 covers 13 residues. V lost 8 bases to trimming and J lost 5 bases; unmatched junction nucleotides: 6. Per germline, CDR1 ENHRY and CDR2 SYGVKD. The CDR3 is CAIAAGGVETQYF. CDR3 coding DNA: TGTGCCATCGCTGCGGGAGGGGTGGAGACCCAGTACTTC.

CDR3 sequence: CAISTGVGRSTEAFF. The CDR3 bases are TGTGCCATCAGCACAGGGGTAGGAAGGAGCACTGAAGCTTTCTTT. The J gene is TRBJ1-1, the V gene TRBV10-3; 7 bases map to TRBD1. The CDR3 is 15 residues long. Germline lookup yields CDR1 ENHRY and CDR2 SYGVKD. V shed 6 bases, J shed 4 bases, and the junction held 11 bases outside the gene matches.

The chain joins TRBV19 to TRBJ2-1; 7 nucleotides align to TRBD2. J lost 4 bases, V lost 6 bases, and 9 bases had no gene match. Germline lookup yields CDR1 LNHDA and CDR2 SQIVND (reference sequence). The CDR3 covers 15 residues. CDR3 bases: TGTGCCAGTAGGATGGCGGGAGTGCAATACAATGAGCAGTTCTTC. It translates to CASRMAGVQYNEQFF.

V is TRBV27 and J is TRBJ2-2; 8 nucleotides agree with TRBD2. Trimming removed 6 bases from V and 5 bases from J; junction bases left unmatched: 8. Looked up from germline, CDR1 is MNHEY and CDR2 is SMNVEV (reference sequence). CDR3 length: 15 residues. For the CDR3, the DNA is TGTGCCAGCAGAGGAGCGGGGGTCGCGACCGGGGAGCTGTTTTTT. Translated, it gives CASRGAGVATGELFF.

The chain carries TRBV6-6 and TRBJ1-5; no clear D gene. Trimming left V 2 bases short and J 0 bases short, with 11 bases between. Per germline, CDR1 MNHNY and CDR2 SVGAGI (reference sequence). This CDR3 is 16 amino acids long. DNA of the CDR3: TGTGCCAGCAGTTACCCGGGAGTACATAGCAATCAGCCCCAGCATTTT. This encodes CASSYPGVHSNQPQHF.

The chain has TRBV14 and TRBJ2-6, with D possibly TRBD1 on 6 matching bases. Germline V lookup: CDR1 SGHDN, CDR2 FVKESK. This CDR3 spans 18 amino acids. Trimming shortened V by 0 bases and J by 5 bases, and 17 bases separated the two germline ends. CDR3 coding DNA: TGTGCCAGCAGCCAAGAAGAGAGGGGGAGTGTCTGGGCCAACGTCCTGACTTTC. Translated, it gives CASSQEERGSVWANVLTF.

DNA for the CDR3: TGCAGTGCTAGTGTTGGGCTGGAGACCCAGTACTTC. It specifies CSASVGLETQYF. The chain links TRBV20-1 to TRBJ2-5, with unresolved D. Germline V CDR1 and CDR2: DFQATT, SNEGSKA (reference sequence). Between the trimmed V and J ends, which lost 3 bases and 5 bases, there was a span of 10 bases. The CDR3 extends over 12 amino acids.

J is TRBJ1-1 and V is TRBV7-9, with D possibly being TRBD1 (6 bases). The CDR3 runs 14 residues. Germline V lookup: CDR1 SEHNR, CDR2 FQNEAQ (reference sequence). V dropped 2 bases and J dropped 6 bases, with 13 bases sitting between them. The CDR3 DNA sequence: TGTGCCAGCAGCTTAAACAGGGTCGGCGCTGAAGCTTTCTTT. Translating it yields CASSLNRVGAEAFF.

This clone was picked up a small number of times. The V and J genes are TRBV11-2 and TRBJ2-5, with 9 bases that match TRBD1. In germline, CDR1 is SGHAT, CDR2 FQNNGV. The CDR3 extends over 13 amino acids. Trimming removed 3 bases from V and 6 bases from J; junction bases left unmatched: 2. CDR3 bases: TGTGCCAGCAGCTTGGACAGGGGAAAGACCCAGTACTTC. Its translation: CASSLDRGKTQYF.

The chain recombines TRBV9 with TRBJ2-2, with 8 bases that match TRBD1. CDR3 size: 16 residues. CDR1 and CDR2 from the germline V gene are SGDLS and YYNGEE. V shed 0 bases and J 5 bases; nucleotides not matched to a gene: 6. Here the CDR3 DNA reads TGTGCCAGCAGCGTAGTGGCAGGGGGCTTGACCGGGGAGCTGTTTTTT. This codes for CASSVVAGGLTGELFF. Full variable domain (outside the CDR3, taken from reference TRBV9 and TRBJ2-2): DSGVTQTPKHLITATGQRVTLRCSPRSGDLSVYWYQQSLDQGLQFLIQYYNGEERAKGNILERFSAQQFPDLHSELNLSSLELGDSALYFCASSVVAGGLTGELFFGEGSRLTVL.

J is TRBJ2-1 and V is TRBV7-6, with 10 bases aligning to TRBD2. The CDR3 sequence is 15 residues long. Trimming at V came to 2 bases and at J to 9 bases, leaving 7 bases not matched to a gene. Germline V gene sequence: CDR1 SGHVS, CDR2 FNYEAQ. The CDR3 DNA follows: TGTGCCAGCAGCTTAAGCGGGAGGGGCTTCAGTGAGCAGTTCTTC. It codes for CASSLSGRGFSEQFF.

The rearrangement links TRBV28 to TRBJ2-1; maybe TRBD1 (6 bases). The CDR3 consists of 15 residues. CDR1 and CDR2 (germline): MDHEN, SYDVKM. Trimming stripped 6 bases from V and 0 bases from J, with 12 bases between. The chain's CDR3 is CASRGGGSSYNEQFF. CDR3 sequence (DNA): TGTGCCAGCAGGGGTGGGGGCAGCTCCTACAATGAGCAGTTCTTC.

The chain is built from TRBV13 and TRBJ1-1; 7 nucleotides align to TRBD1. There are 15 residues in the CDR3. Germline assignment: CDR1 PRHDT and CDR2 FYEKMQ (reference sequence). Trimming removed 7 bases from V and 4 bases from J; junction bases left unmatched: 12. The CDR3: CASNKGDRVGTEAFF. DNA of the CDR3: TGTGCCAGCAATAAGGGAGACAGGGTGGGCACTGAAGCTTTCTTT.